A selection of T cell receptor beta chains follows, all from one sample in a study of PD-1 blockade in classical Hodgkin lymphoma. Profiled with immunoSEQ multiplex PCR; TCRdb holds only in-frame clones, not every one. Found here are over 20,000 clones, around 80% of them singletons; the top ten hold about 17%. The sample in question was peripheral blood mononuclear cells (PBMCs), obtained before the second cycle of nivolumab. These receptors were collected from a human donor with classical Hodgkin lymphoma. Each CDR3 is given with its conserved first and last residue. The D gene is left open where the match is weak. The size of a clone is reported for some rows only, either as once, few or many, or as a class for expanded clones.

-	-	TRBV5-1	TRBJ2-5	CASSLVAGEETQYF	TGCGCCAGCAGCTTGGTTGCAGGGGAAGAGACCCAGTACTTC
-	-	TRBV6-5	TRBJ2-1	CASSYSIQGVSSEQFF	TGTGCCAGCAGTTACTCGATTCAGGGAGTATCTAGTGAGCAGTTCTTC
-	TRBD2	TRBV6-6	TRBJ2-5	CASSPGLAGEWETQYF	TGTGCCAGCAGTCCGGGACTAGCGGGAGAATGGGAGACCCAGTACTTC
-	-	TRBV6-6	TRBJ2-1	CASTPNPQSSYNEQFF	TGTGCCAGCACCCCGAACCCCCAGAGCTCCTACAATGAGCAGTTCTTC
-	-	TRBV7-8	TRBJ1-1	CASSLWTGGIGKGAFF	TGTGCCAGCAGCTTGTGGACTGGGGGCATAGGTAAGGGAGCTTTCTTT
once	-	TRBV19	TRBJ2-7	CASSIDRAGYEQYF	TGTGCCAGTAGTATCGACAGGGCGGGGTACGAGCAGTACTTC
-	-	TRBV5-4	TRBJ2-5	CASSLFGVQETQYF	TGTGCCAGCAGCTTGTTCGGGGTTCAAGAGACCCAGTACTTC
-	-	TRBV9	TRBJ2-3	CASSDDRDGTDTQYF	TGTGCCAGCAGCGACGACCGGGACGGCACAGATACGCAGTATTTT
-	TRBD2	TRBV6-6	TRBJ2-1	CASSPASLAGPNEQFF	TGTGCCAGCAGCCCCGCCTCGCTAGCGGGCCCCAATGAGCAGTTCTTC
few	-	TRBV2	TRBJ2-1	CASSDWADSYLPRDEQFF	TGTGCCAGCAGTGATTGGGCGGACTCTTACCTACCCCGCGATGAGCAGTTCTTC
-	-	TRBV6-1	TRBJ1-1	CASRGDLLNTEAFF	TGTGCCAGCAGGGGGGATCTGCTTAACACTGAAGCTTTCTTT
few	-	TRBV30	TRBJ2-1	CAWKLDNEQFF	TGTGCCTGGAAGCTGGACAATGAGCAGTTCTTC
-	TRBD1	TRBV7-9	TRBJ2-2	CASSLTGGTGELFF	TGTGCCAGCAGCCTGACAGGGGGGACCGGGGAGCTGTTTTTT
-	-	TRBV5-1	TRBJ2-1	CASSLEADYYNEQFF	TGCGCCAGCAGCTTGGAGGCGGACTACTACAATGAGCAGTTCTTC
-	TRBD1	TRBV6-1	TRBJ1-1	CASSVTGGSTEAFF	TGTGCCAGCAGTGTCACAGGGGGGTCCACTGAAGCTTTCTTT
few	-	TRBV11-3	TRBJ1-5	CASSLAAPRGDSNQPQHF	TGTGCCAGCAGCTTAGCGGCCCCACGAGGCGATAGCAATCAGCCCCAGCATTTT
-	-	TRBV19	TRBJ1-5	CASSNGMLGQPQHF	TGTGCCAGTAGTAACGGGATGCTTGGCCAGCCCCAGCATTTT
-	TRBD1	TRBV5-4	TRBJ1-1	CASSRGQVNRVDTEAFF	TGTGCCAGCAGCAGGGGACAGGTTAACCGCGTGGACACTGAAGCTTTCTTT
-	TRBD2	TRBV19	TRBJ2-3	CASSRRLAGASTDTQYF	TGTGCCAGTAGTAGGAGACTAGCGGGGGCTAGCACAGATACGCAGTATTTT